What follows is one TCR beta chain and its context. Cohort allocation depended upon clinical history that participants reported. How the authors handled the data: Estimates of nucleated cell counts were drawn from the amplification of reference gene primers. Using immunoSEQ multiplex PCR, the repertoire was profiled, and TCRdb retains in-frame clones only, with some absent. D and trimming come from the DNA, and the V and J calls and clone size come from that table. This table has over 350,000 clones, roughly nine tenths appearing once. This record comes from a study of blood T cell repertoires in COVID-19. About the study: Samples representing acute and convalescent COVID-19 were sourced from the United States, Italy and Spain. T cells, B-cell-depleted T cells, or PBMCs provided the cDNA or gDNA that served as material.

CDR1 SEHNR and CDR2 FQNEAQ come from the germline V gene (reference sequence). This CDR3 comprises 15 residues. V lost 6 bases and J 6 bases, leaving 21 bases between the germline ends. The chain combines TRBV7-9 with TRBJ2-7, with D perhaps TRBD2 (5 bases). The sequence derives from a woman aged 18-29 years with acute COVID-19. The sequencing sample was made of PBMCs or T cells enriched from blood (not recorded which). Written as DNA, the CDR3 is TGTGCCAGCAGTACCTCCCGGGATGTTGCCTTCGAGCAGTACTTC. Amino acid sequence: CASSTSRDVAFEQYF.